A selection of T cell receptor beta chains follows, all from one sample in a study of blood T cell repertoires in COVID-19. The repertoire was sequenced with immunoSEQ multiplex PCR; TCRdb's copy has only in-frame clones and lacks some. The data hold 45,000 to 65,000 clones, with roughly 84% observed a single time. Sample: peripheral blood. All receptors come from a man older than 75 in a cohort sampled during active COVID-19. Both conserved end residues are part of each CDR3. A D gene is named only where the DNA matches it firmly. A clone size is listed for some rows: how often the clone was seen (once, few, many), or a class if it is expanded.

v_call	j_call	clone_size	d_call	cdr3_nt	cdr3_aa
TRBV3-1/TRBV3-2	TRBJ1-1	.	TRBD1	TGTGCCAGCAGCCTAACAGGGGATAACACTGAAGCTTTCTTT	CASSLTGDNTEAFF
TRBV10-3	TRBJ2-7	.	.	TGTGCCATCAGTGAGGCTTTCGACACCTACGAGCAGTACTTC	CAISEAFDTYEQYF
TRBV30	TRBJ1-5	.	.	TGTGCCTGGTCGGAACACTATAGCAATCAGCCCCAGCATTTT	CAWSEHYSNQPQHF
TRBV5-6	TRBJ2-7	.	TRBD1	TGTGCCAGCAGCTTGGGAGCAGGGGGCGAGCAGTACTTC	CASSLGAGGEQYF
TRBV7-9	TRBJ2-2	few	TRBD2	TGTGCCAGCAGCCTCGGACTAGCGGGAGGGACCGGGGAGCTGTTTTTT	CASSLGLAGGTGELFF
TRBV27	TRBJ2-2	few	TRBD2	TGTGCCACCCTAGCGGGCTCGAACACCGGGGAGCTGTTTTTT	CATLAGSNTGELFF
TRBV3-1/TRBV3-2	TRBJ1-1	few	TRBD1	TGTGCCAGCAGCCCGCGGACAGGGAACACTGAAGCTTTCTTT	CASSPRTGNTEAFF
TRBV7-6	TRBJ1-1	.	TRBD1	TGTGCCAGCAGCTTAGGCCAGGGACAGCCTCTGAACACTGAAGCTTTCTTT	CASSLGQGQPLNTEAFF
TRBV19	TRBJ2-3	.	.	TGTGCCAGTAGTAATAGACATGGCACAGATACGCAGTATTTT	CASSNRHGTDTQYF
TRBV6-2/TRBV6-3	TRBJ2-3	.	TRBD1	TGTGCCAGCAGTCCGGACAGGGGCACAGATACGCAATATTTT	CASSPDRGTDTQYF
TRBV6-5	TRBJ2-1	.	TRBD2	TGTGCCAGCACCCGACTGGGACTAGCGGACCATGAGCAGTTCTTC	CASTRLGLADHEQFF
TRBV9	TRBJ2-7	.	TRBD2	TGTGCCAGCAGCGTAGACCCGGGGGGAAGAGGGTACGAGCAGTACTTC	CASSVDPGGRGYEQYF
TRBV6-4	TRBJ1-1	.	TRBD1	TGTGCCAGCAGATGGGACAGGTCCGACACTGAAGCTTTCTTT	CASRWDRSDTEAFF
TRBV5-6	TRBJ1-5	.	TRBD1	TGTGCCAGCAGCTGGGGACAGGGGGTTAGCAATCAGCCCCAGCATTTT	CASSWGQGVSNQPQHF
TRBV4-1	TRBJ1-1	.	.	TGCGCCCGCAGCCGGCAGGGGATGAACACTGAAGCTTTCTTT	CARSRQGMNTEAFF
TRBV5-1	TRBJ2-3	.	TRBD2	TGCGCCAGCAGCACGGGGACTAGCGGGAGGGCCGGATCAGATACGCAGTATTTT	CASSTGTSGRAGSDTQYF
TRBV7-9	TRBJ1-2	.	.	TGTGCCAGCAGCACGGACAGCTTCTATGGCTACACCTTC	CASSTDSFYGYTF
TRBV14	TRBJ2-7	.	.	TGTGCCAGCAGCCGACACCCCTCCTACGAGCAGTACTTC	CASSRHPSYEQYF
TRBV10-3	TRBJ2-1	.	TRBD1	TGTGCCATCAGTGCCTCCCCACAGGGGGCAGGTGAGCAGTTCTTC	CAISASPQGAGEQFF
TRBV7-2	TRBJ2-3	.	.	TGTGCCAGCAGCTTAGCGCCTGGGGCTGGAGATACGCAGTATTTT	CASSLAPGAGDTQYF
TRBV19	TRBJ2-3	.	TRBD2	TGTGCCAGTAGTAGCGCCGGGACTAGCGGGAGTAACACAGATACGCAGTATTTT	CASSSAGTSGSNTDTQYF
TRBV11-3	TRBJ1-1	.	.	TGTGCCAGCAGCCAGGACAGGAACACTGAAGCTTTCTTT	CASSQDRNTEAFF